This T cell receptor beta chain was sequenced during a study of Ad26.COV2.S vaccination and SARS-CoV-2 variants (dated by TCRdb to the early 2020s). Background for the entire study: Vaccine-arm donors were drawn from COV1001, a multicentre, randomized, double-blind, placebo-controlled phase I-IIa trial of Ad26.COV2.S in healthy adults. Ad26.COV2.S was given intramuscularly at 5x10^10 or 1x10^11 viral particles, as a single shot or as two shots 56 days apart. TCRbeta repertoire sequencing served as the tool for gauging how specific and how broad the SARS-CoV-2-reactive T cell receptors were following Ad26.COV2.S vaccination. A total of approximately 30 samples were included in the TCR-sequenced set, comprising some 20 Ad26.COV2.S vaccine recipients, 5 placebo recipients and 8 SARS-CoV-2 convalescent individuals. Participants in the trial were split at random into five groups of five each, receiving low-dose or high-dose Ad26.COV2.S once or twice, or else placebo on both occasions. Investigators did not know the trial group allocation while performing experiments and assessing outcomes. On the study overall, not on this receptor specifically: Ad26.COV2.S recipients had higher spike-specific TCR breadth than placebo recipients (P = 0.0014). The study lacked the statistical power to compare responses across vaccine doses or regimens. After vaccination, spike-specific CD8+ and CD4+ T cell responses were reported to show substantial breadth. It was noted by the authors that total T cell responses may have been underestimated by the TCR breadth and depth analyses. Vaccine and placebo recipients had comparable non-spike TCR breadth, which fits with the vaccine containing only spike.

The treatment or condition tag for this specimen amounts to: about 20 received Ad26.COV2.S at low or high dose, single or two shots; roughly five received placebo; per-sample allocation not given. For vaccine and placebo recipients, repertoires were sequenced using samples collected on day 63 after the first injection. Cohort 1b enrolled about two dozen adults aged 18-55 years at a single site in Boston, USA, between 29 July and 7 August 2020. Ad26.COV2.S was a replication-incompetent adenovirus type 26 vector that expressed a prefusion-stabilized SARS-CoV-2 spike protein derived from the original Wuhan strain. The immunoSEQ Assay was used to sequence TCRbeta CDR3 regions. After extraction, genomic DNA underwent amplification by bias-controlled multiplex PCR, followed by high-throughput sequencing. From the authors' description of their analysis: To quantify the absolute abundance of every unique TCRbeta CDR3 region, sequences were collapsed and filtered. T cell fraction was estimated by normalizing TCRbeta template counts to usable DNA, with usable DNA measured through amplification of reference genes found in all nucleated cells. Repertoire TCRs were annotated as SARS-CoV-2-specific by exact matching of V gene, CDR3 amino acid sequence and J gene to a known reactive TCR set. The reference SARS-CoV-2 TCR set was derived from MIRA and filtered for enrichment in COVID-19-positive ImmuneCODE repertoires, a step that removed public or cross-reactive TCRs. Using the MIRA antigens, annotated TCRs were further analysed by specific ORF or by position within an ORF. Breadth was defined as the number of annotated unique rearrangements divided by the total number of unique productive rearrangements, and depth was defined as the summed frequency of the annotated unique rearrangements. TCR breadth was compared between groups using two-sided Wilcoxon rank-sum tests. TCRdb mirrors the immuneACCESS table, restricted to in-frame sequences. Some clones are absent from its copies; in checked studies, under half trace to an unresolved V gene, and the reason for the others is unknown. V and J calls and clone size are copied from that table; D and trimming were computed from the DNA. Present in this sample are some 480,000 clones, 87% of which were seen just once. The top ten clones comprise 9.5% to 15% of the sample.

In regard to this clone: It has no known antigen specificity. No much larger clone is present one base from it, and per-base qualities are unavailable.

Specimen: peripheral blood, collected in a trial of Ad26.COV2.S vaccine versus placebo. The sequence derives from a person aged 18-60 years who received the Ad26.COV2.S COVID-19 vaccine or a placebo.

The CDR3 protein sequence reads: CASRGRDNAGNTIYF. The DNA sequence follows: TGTGCCAGCAGGGGACGTGACAATGCTGGAAACACCATATATTTT. Recombination connected TRBV28 to TRBJ1-3; a weak D assignment points to TRBD1 (5 bases agree). From the cysteine through the phenylalanine, the CDR3 covers 15 amino acids. Only the CDR3 portion is preserved as DNA: 45 bases, with reading frame beginning at the first base. From the germline V gene, CDR1 is MDHEN and CDR2 is SYDVKM. The V and J ends are trimmed by 6 bases and 2 bases, leaving 14 bases between them.